These 8 T cell receptor beta chains were sequenced from one sample in a study of identical twins. Each CDR3 protein is one row after TCRdb ran MiXCR on the 5' RACE reads. The sample lists about 1.7 million distinct CDR3 sequences, less than 35% occurring once. Sequenced sample: cord blood. Receptors were obtained from a newborn girl in good health.

The chain uses TRBV10-3 and TRBJ2-5; D gene unclear. V was shortened by 1 base and J by 3 bases, with 9 bases between the two germline ends. Germline CDR1 and CDR2: ENHRY and SYGVKD. The CDR3 covers 14 residues. Here the CDR3 reads CAISELAREETQYF. The CDR3 coding sequence is TGTGCCATCAGTGAGTTGGCGCGAGAAGAGACCCAGTACTTC.

As DNA, the CDR3 is TGTGCCAGCAGCTTAGCGGGGACTAGCGGGAACATTCAGTACTTC. Amino acids: CASSLAGTSGNIQYF. The chain combines TRBV7-2 with TRBJ2-7; TRBD2 matches 12 bases. TRBJ2-4 matches the DNA end more closely, so the J call is doubtful. Germline CDR1 and CDR2: SGHTA and FQGNSA. The length of the CDR3 is 15 residues.

This clonotype has more than one count but fewer than ten. This chain links TRBV12-3 or TRBV12-4 with TRBJ1-2; D call uncertain. The CDR3 sequence is 13 residues long. Trimming cost V 6 bases and J 4 bases, with 12 bases left between them. The CDR3 bases are TGTGCCAGCAGACGCAAGGGTAGCTATGGCTACACCTTC. Translation gives CASRRKGSYGYTF.

The chain uses TRBV29-1 and TRBJ2-2; 8 nucleotides line up with TRBD2. Germline loops: CDR1 SQVTM, CDR2 ANQGSEA. V lost 2 bases and J lost 2; bases outside the gene matches: 10. The CDR3 runs to 17 residues. This CDR3 is CSVETAGGLLNTGELFF. CDR3 coding DNA: TGCAGCGTTGAAACTGCGGGAGGCCTGCTAAACACCGGGGAGCTGTTTTTT.

This clonotype turned up a few times. The genes are TRBV6-1 and TRBJ2-7; D is unclear. V was shortened by 4 bases and J by 0 bases, with 7 bases between the two germline ends. Germline-derived CDR1 and CDR2 are MNHNS and SASEGT. The CDR3 covers 13 residues. The CDR3: CASSALSSYEQYF. The CDR3 DNA is TGTGCCAGCAGTGCGCTTAGCTCCTACGAGCAGTACTTC.

This clonotype was counted a few times. This chain joins TRBV20-1 and TRBJ2-5; D not resolved. Trimming left V 2 bases short and J 4 bases short, with 14 bases between. Germline CDR1 and CDR2: DFQATT and SNEGSKA (reference sequence). The CDR3 loop spans 14 amino acids. For the CDR3, the DNA is TGCAGTGCTAGAAGTTGGGCCTTGCCAGAGACCCAGTACTTC. This codes for CSARSWALPETQYF.

The sample holds a few counts of this clonotype. The V call is TRBV28, the J call TRBJ2-1, with TRBD2 matching over 8 bases. Losses at the gene ends were 6 bases for V and 10 bases for J; bases not matched to a gene: 14. The CDR3 consists of 15 residues. CDR1 and CDR2 (germline): MDHEN, SYDVKM. CDR3 region: CASSPGGLVLLEQFF. The CDR3 DNA reads TGTGCCAGCAGCCCGGGGGGACTAGTGCTGCTCGAGCAGTTCTTC.

The gene calls are TRBV7-9 and TRBJ2-3, with TRBD2 matching 7 bases. This CDR3 is built from 17 residues. Germline values: CDR1 SEHNR, CDR2 FQNEAQ (reference sequence). Trimming removed 2 bases from V and 3 bases from J; junction bases left unmatched: 11. The CDR3: CASSLTSGGSRTDTQYF. Written as DNA, the CDR3 is TGTGCCAGCAGCTTAACGTCCGGCGGGAGTAGGACAGATACGCAGTATTTT.